These 24 T cell receptor beta chains were sequenced from one sample in a study of T cell responses to AZD1222 COVID-19 vaccine. Assay: immunoSEQ multiplex PCR; the TCRdb copy retains only in-frame clones and omits some. The sample holds around 120,000 clones, 92% seen once. Sequencing used peripheral blood, obtained 28 days after the second AZD1222 dose. The receptors were sampled from an adult who received the AZD1222 COVID-19 vaccine.

The chain has TRBV7-9 and TRBJ2-3; D perhaps matches TRBD2 (6 bases). Trimming pared 1 base from V and 0 bases from J, leaving 8 bases between. There are 15 residues in the CDR3. Germline assignment: CDR1 SEHNR and CDR2 FQNEAQ (reference sequence). CDR3 region: CASSLGRASTDTQYF. The CDR3 DNA sequence: TGTGCCAGCAGCTTAGGGAGGGCTAGCACAGATACGCAGTATTTT.

This chain uses TRBV7-2 with TRBJ2-1; weak D call: TRBD2 (5 bases). The CDR3 has 16 residues. The V gene lost 5 bases and the J gene lost 6 bases, with 20 bases spanning the gap. The germline gives CDR1 SGHTA, CDR2 FQGNSA. For the CDR3, the DNA is TGTGCCAGCAGCCCTAGGGCCAAGGGCGGAGGCAATGAGCAGTTCTTC. It yields the protein CASSPRAKGGGNEQFF.

This clone was seen once. This chain joins TRBV7-9 and TRBJ1-6; D is unclear. V was trimmed by 8 bases and J by 7 bases, leaving 12 bases between them. CDR1 is SEHNR and CDR2 is FQNEAQ in the germline V gene (reference sequence). The CDR3 has 13 residues. The CDR3 here is CASHGSANSPLHF. For the CDR3, the DNA is TGTGCCAGCCACGGATCGGCGAATTCACCCCTCCACTTT.

This chain uses TRBV14 with TRBJ1-2; D unresolved. This CDR3 is 13 amino acids long. With 3 bases removed from V and 8 bases from J, the gap between germline ends came to 13 bases. Germline V gives CDR1 SGHDN, CDR2 FVKESK. The CDR3 reads CASSHLRVQGYTF. DNA for the CDR3: TGTGCCAGCAGCCATCTCCGGGTGCAAGGCTACACCTTC.

This chain's CDR3 is CATSDSSGRRTDTQYF. In DNA form, the CDR3 reads TGTGCCACCAGTGATTCAAGCGGGAGGCGCACAGATACGCAGTATTTT. The chain joins TRBV24-1 to TRBJ2-3; 9 positions agree with TRBD2. The CDR3 contains 16 residues. Germline trimming cut 2 bases from V and 1 base from J; bases unmatched to any gene: 3. Germline CDR1 KGHDR, CDR2 SFDVKD.

V and J are TRBV4-1 and TRBJ2-1; 7 bases map to TRBD1. Per germline, CDR1 MGHRA and CDR2 YSYEKL. Germline trimming cut 1 base from V and 2 bases from J; bases unmatched to any gene: 8. The CDR3 runs 17 residues. The CDR3: CASSQGGRTGAYNEQFF. The CDR3 DNA sequence: TGCGCCAGCAGCCAAGGGGGCAGGACAGGAGCCTACAATGAGCAGTTCTTC.

This sequence joins TRBV12-5 and TRBJ2-7; D gene ambiguous. The germline gives CDR1 LGHNT, CDR2 FRNRAP. The CDR3 has 14 residues. V gave up 6 bases and J gave up 2 bases, with 14 bases separating them. CDR3 coding DNA: TGTGCTAGTGGCAGACCCGGTGGAACCTACGAGCAGTACTTC. Translated, it gives CASGRPGGTYEQYF. Looking up the rest from reference TRBV12-5 and TRBJ2-7 gives the full variable domain: DARVTQTPRHKVTEMGQEVTMRCQPILGHNTVFWYRQTMMQGLELLAYFRNRAPLDDSGMPKDRFSAEMPDATLATLKIQPSEPRDSAVYFCASGRPGGTYEQYFGPGTRLTVT.

This rearrangement joins TRBV7-2 to TRBJ2-3, with TRBD2 matching 12 bases. Unmatched junction bases numbered 7, after V lost 4 bases and J lost 2 bases. The CDR3 is 17 residues long. Germline CDR1 SGHTA, CDR2 FQGNSA. The chain's CDR3 is CASSSRLAGVSTDTQYF. The CDR3, as DNA: TGTGCCAGCAGCTCGAGACTAGCGGGGGTTTCCACAGATACGCAGTATTTT. The full variable domain, in which reference TRBV7-2 and TRBJ2-3 provide the parts outside the CDR3, is GAGVSQSPSNKVTEKGKDVELRCDPISGHTALYWYRQSLGQGLEFLIYFQGNSAPDKSGLPSDRFSAERTGGSVSTLTIQRTQQEDSAVYLCASSSRLAGVSTDTQYFGPGTRLTVL.

The chain links TRBV28 to TRBJ2-2, with 7 nucleotides matching TRBD1. The V gene's germline CDR1 is MDHEN and CDR2 SYDVKM. The CDR3 length is 15 residues. V was pared by 5 bases and J by 7 bases, with 10 bases of the junction left unmatched. As DNA, the CDR3 is TGTGCCAGCAGTACCGGACAGGCCCGGGGCGGGGAGCTGTTTTTT. This gives the protein CASSTGQARGGELFF.

The chain carries TRBV9 and TRBJ1-1; D is undetermined. V dropped 2 bases and J dropped 0 bases, with 11 bases sitting between them. Germline V CDR1 and CDR2: SGDLS, YYNGEE. CDR3 length equals 15 residues. This CDR3 reads CASSVWTALNTEAFF. CDR3 nucleotides: TGTGCCAGCAGCGTGTGGACCGCCCTGAACACTGAAGCTTTCTTT.

The rearrangement joins TRBV5-1 to TRBJ2-1; TRBD2 matches at 7 bases. The germline gives CDR1 SGHRS, CDR2 YFSETQ. The CDR3 length is 14 residues. Losses at the gene ends were 7 bases for V and 0 bases for J; bases not matched to a gene: 4. The CDR3 DNA is TGCGCCAGCGGAGGGGAGGGCTCCTACAATGAGCAGTTCTTC. This sequence encodes CASGGEGSYNEQFF.

The CDR3 region has the DNA TGCGCCAGCAGCCAGGTCGCTTCCTACGAGCAGTACTTC. This sequence encodes CASSQVASYEQYF. This chain connects TRBV4-1 to TRBJ2-7; unclear D gene. CDR1 is MGHRA, CDR2 YSYEKL, per germline. CDR3 length: 13 residues. Trimming pared 3 bases from V and 1 base from J, leaving 7 bases between.

This chain joins TRBV2 and TRBJ1-1; D ambiguous. CDR1 SNHLY and CDR2 FYNNEI come from the germline V gene. The CDR3 runs 14 residues. The V end was cut by 5 bases, the J end by 1 base, with 11 bases between. The CDR3 DNA follows: TGTGCCAGCAGTAGGGTCAGAACGAACACTGAAGCTTTCTTT. It encodes CASSRVRTNTEAFF.

The genes are TRBV2 and TRBJ2-3; D gene ambiguous. The V end was cut by 6 bases, the J end by 4 bases, with 8 bases between. Per the germline V gene, CDR1 is SNHLY and CDR2 is FYNNEI. The CDR3 is made up of 12 amino acids. The CDR3 nucleotides are TGTGCCAGCAGAATGGTGGCAGATACGCAGTATTTT. This sequence encodes CASRMVADTQYF.

The chain has TRBV27 and TRBJ1-6; D gene unclear. In germline, CDR1 is MNHEY, CDR2 SMNVEV (reference sequence). There are 13 residues in the CDR3. V was clipped by 7 bases and J by 0 bases, with 4 bases between them. CDR3 region: CASKSSYNSPLHF. The CDR3 nucleotides read TGTGCCAGCAAGAGCTCCTATAATTCACCCCTCCACTTT.

The V call is TRBV25-1, the J call TRBJ1-5, with TRBD1 identical over 7 bases. V shed 3 bases and J 5 bases; nucleotides not matched to a gene: 4. This CDR3 comprises 14 residues. CDR1 and CDR2 from the germline V gene are MGHDK and SYGVNS. Written as DNA, the CDR3 is TGTGCCAGCAGTGATAGGCAGGGGGATCAGCCCCAGCATTTT. It codes for CASSDRQGDQPQHF. The full variable domain, in which reference TRBV25-1 and TRBJ1-5 provide the parts outside the CDR3, is EADIYQTPRYLVIGTGKKITLECSQTMGHDKMYWYQQDPGMELHLIHYSYGVNSTEKGDLSSESTVSRIRTEHFPLTLESARPSHTSQYLCASSDRQGDQPQHFGDGTRLSIL.

The chain carries TRBV28 and TRBJ2-7; 9 bases are a match to TRBD1. Losses at the gene ends were 6 bases for V and 4 bases for J; bases not matched to a gene: 10. The CDR3 length is 15 residues. Germline values: CDR1 MDHEN, CDR2 SYDVKM. The DNA of the CDR3 is TGTGCCAGCAGCCCTCCGGGACAGGGAAAATACGAGCAGTACTTC. Its translation is CASSPPGQGKYEQYF.

V is TRBV28 and J is TRBJ1-2, with 10 bases aligning to TRBD1. Trimming at V came to 6 bases and at J to 7 bases, leaving 5 bases not matched to a gene. Per the germline V gene, CDR1 is MDHEN and CDR2 is SYDVKM. CDR3 length equals 13 residues. The CDR3 is CASSRQGAVGYTF. In nucleotides, the CDR3 is TGTGCCAGCAGCCGACAGGGGGCGGTTGGCTACACCTTC.

The chain recombines TRBV6-6 with TRBJ2-1; perhaps TRBD1 as D (6 bases). CDR1 MNHNY and CDR2 SVGAGI come from the germline V gene (reference sequence). This CDR3 is built from 17 residues. V lost 5 bases and J 7 bases, leaving 24 bases between the germline ends. The CDR3 DNA is TGTGCCAGCAGTCCGTCCAGAGGGGGATTAACCGAGAATGAGCAGTTCTTC. Its protein is CASSPSRGGLTENEQFF.

The chain combines TRBV7-6 with TRBJ2-1, with 8 bases lining up with TRBD1. CDR3 length equals 15 residues. After removal of 5 bases from V and 6 bases from J, the junction contained 9 bases not matched to a gene. Germline V gives CDR1 SGHVS, CDR2 FNYEAQ. The CDR3 DNA is TGTGCCAGCAGCCTCACAGGGGGTCGAAGCAATGAGCAGTTCTTC. This encodes CASSLTGGRSNEQFF.

V is TRBV18 and J is TRBJ2-7; 11 bases align to TRBD1. The germline CDR1 and CDR2 sequences are KGHSH and LQKENI. V gave up 4 bases and J gave up 7 bases; unmatched junction bases: 6. This CDR3 is 14 amino acids long. Here the CDR3 reads CASSLGQGVREQYF. The DNA of the CDR3 is TGTGCCAGCTCACTGGGACAGGGGGTAAGGGAGCAGTACTTC. The variable domain in full, completed from reference TRBV18 and TRBJ2-7, reads NAGVMQNPRHLVRRRGQEARLRCSPMKGHSHVYWYRQLPEEGLKFMVYLQKENIIDESGMPKERFSAEFPKEGPSILRIQQVVRGDSAAYFCASSLGQGVREQYFGPGTRLTVT.

The chain employs TRBV7-9 and TRBJ2-7; D is ambiguous. The germline V gene encodes CDR1 SEHNR and CDR2 FQNEAQ (reference sequence). The V gene lost 7 bases and the J gene lost 2 bases, with 15 bases spanning the gap. This CDR3 is built from 14 residues. This CDR3 is CASTTFGTAYEQYF. CDR3 DNA sequence: TGTGCCAGCACCACATTTGGCACTGCCTACGAGCAGTACTTC.

The gene calls are TRBV7-9 and TRBJ2-3, with TRBD2 matching 8 bases. The CDR3 has 18 amino acids. Trimming removed 5 bases from V and 0 bases from J; junction bases left unmatched: 13. Germline V gene lookup returns CDR1 SEHNR and CDR2 FQNEAQ (reference sequence). The CDR3 nucleotides are TGTGCCAGCAGCGCAGGAACGGGGGGGATGTACAGCACAGATACGCAGTATTTT. The encoded protein is CASSAGTGGMYSTDTQYF.

Only a few counts were recorded for this clone. The J gene is TRBJ2-1, the V gene TRBV5-8, with 7 bases that match TRBD1. Germline CDR1 is SGHTS and CDR2 is YDEGEE. CDR3 length: 14 amino acids. Losses at the gene ends were 2 bases for V and 4 bases for J; bases not matched to a gene: 3. As DNA, the CDR3 is TGTGCCAGCAGCTTACCGGGACAGTACAATGAGCAGTTCTTC. Protein: CASSLPGQYNEQFF.